This TCR beta chain is drawn from a study of shared clonotypes between healthy human individuals. Generated by immunoSEQ multiplex PCR, the TCRdb table keeps only in-frame clones and is missing some. Of about 1.5 million clones listed, approximately 98% are singletons. From germline, CDR1 is GTSNPN and CDR2 SVGIG (reference sequence). The V gene lost 2 bases and the J gene lost 7 bases, with 17 bases spanning the gap. CDR3 size: 14 residues. This TCR was recovered from a man between 25 and 39 years old in good health. The specimen was naive CD4+ T cells sorted from blood. The subset denotes: CD45RA+ positively selected. The chain joins TRBV30 to TRBJ1-2; D unresolved. CDR3 sequence: CAWSPGPSRGGYTF. The CDR3 region has the DNA TGTGCCTGGAGTCCAGGACCTAGTCGGGGTGGCTACACCTTC.